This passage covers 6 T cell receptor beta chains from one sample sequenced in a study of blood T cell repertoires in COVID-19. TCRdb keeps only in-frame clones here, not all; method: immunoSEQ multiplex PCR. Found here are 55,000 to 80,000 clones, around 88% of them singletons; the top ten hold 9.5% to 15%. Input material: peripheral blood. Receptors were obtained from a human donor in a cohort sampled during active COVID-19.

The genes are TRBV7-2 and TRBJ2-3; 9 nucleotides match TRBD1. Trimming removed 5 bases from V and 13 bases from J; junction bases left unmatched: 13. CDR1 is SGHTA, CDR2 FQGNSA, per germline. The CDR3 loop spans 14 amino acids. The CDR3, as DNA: TGTGCCAGCAGCCTCAATTACCGGGACAGGGAAGAGTATTTT. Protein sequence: CASSLNYRDREEYF.

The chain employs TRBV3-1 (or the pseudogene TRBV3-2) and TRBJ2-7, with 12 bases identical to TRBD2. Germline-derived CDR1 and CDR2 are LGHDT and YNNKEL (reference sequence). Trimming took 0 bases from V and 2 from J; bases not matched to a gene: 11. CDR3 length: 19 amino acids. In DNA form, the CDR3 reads TGTGCCAGCAGCCAAGATCCTGGACTAGCGGGGAGTGAGACCTACGAGCAGTACTTC. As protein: CASSQDPGLAGSETYEQYF.

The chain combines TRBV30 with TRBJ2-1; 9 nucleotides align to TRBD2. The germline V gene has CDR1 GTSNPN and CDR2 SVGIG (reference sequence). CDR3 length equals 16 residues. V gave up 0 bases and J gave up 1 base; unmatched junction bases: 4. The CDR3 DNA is TGTGCCTGGAGTGTGAAGGGACTAGCTTCCTACAATGAGCAGTTCTTC. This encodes CAWSVKGLASYNEQFF.

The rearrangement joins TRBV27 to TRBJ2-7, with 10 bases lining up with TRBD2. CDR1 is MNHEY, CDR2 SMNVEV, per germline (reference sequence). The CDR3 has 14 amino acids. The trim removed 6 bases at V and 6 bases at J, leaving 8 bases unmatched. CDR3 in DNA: TGTGCCAGCAGCCCAATCGGGACTAGCGTCGAGCAGTACTTC. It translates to CASSPIGTSVEQYF.

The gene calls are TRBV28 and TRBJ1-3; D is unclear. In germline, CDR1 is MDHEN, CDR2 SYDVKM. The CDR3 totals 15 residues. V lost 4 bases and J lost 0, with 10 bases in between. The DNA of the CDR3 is TGTGCCAGCAGTTCTAGGCGGAACTCTGGAAACACCATATATTTT. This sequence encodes CASSSRRNSGNTIYF.

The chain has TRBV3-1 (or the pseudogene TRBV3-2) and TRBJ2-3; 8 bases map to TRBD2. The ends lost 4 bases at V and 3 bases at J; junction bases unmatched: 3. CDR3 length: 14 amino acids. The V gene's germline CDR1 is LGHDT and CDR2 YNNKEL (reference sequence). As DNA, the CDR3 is TGTGCCAGCAGCCTAGCGGGGTGGACAGATACGCAGTATTTT. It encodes CASSLAGWTDTQYF.